Shown below are 18 T cell receptor beta chains from a single sample sequenced in a study of blood T cell repertoires in COVID-19. TCRdb keeps only in-frame clones here, not all; method: immunoSEQ multiplex PCR. The sample consists of about 80,000 clones, around 79% of them appearing once. Sequenced material: peripheral blood. These receptors all stem from a human donor in a cohort sampled during active COVID-19.

The chain employs TRBV27 and TRBJ2-1; weak D call: TRBD2 (5 bases). The CDR3 contains 14 residues. V lost 3 bases and J 9 bases, leaving 15 bases between the germline ends. Germline V gives CDR1 MNHEY, CDR2 SMNVEV (reference sequence). CDR3 DNA sequence: TGTGCCAGCAGTTTTCTAGCTAGCCTAGCTGAGCAGTTCTTC. Translation gives CASSFLASLAEQFF.

This chain joins TRBV5-1 and TRBJ2-1; 9 nucleotides match TRBD2. J lost 3 bases, V lost 4 bases, and 8 bases had no gene match. The CDR3 runs to 16 residues. Germline V gene lookup returns CDR1 SGHRS and CDR2 YFSETQ. CDR3: CASSGGGGADYNEQFF. The CDR3 region has the DNA TGCGCCAGCAGCGGGGGCGGGGGGGCCGACTACAATGAGCAGTTCTTC.

The gene calls are TRBV7-3 and TRBJ2-2, with a tentative D call TRBD1 (6 bases). This CDR3 region has 14 residues. V lost 3 bases and J 6 bases, leaving 11 bases between the germline ends. Germline V CDR1 and CDR2: SGHTA, FQGTGA. CDR3 in amino acids: CASSFTQGPGELFF. The CDR3 DNA reads TGTGCCAGCAGCTTTACACAGGGACCCGGGGAGCTGTTTTTT.

V is TRBV24-1 and J is TRBJ2-7; weak D call: TRBD2 (5 bases). The CDR3 extends over 13 amino acids. Germline V gene data show CDR1 as KGHDR and CDR2 as SFDVKD. Trimming pared 8 bases from V and 1 base from J, leaving 11 bases between. For the CDR3, the DNA is TGTGCCACCATGGACTCTATATCCTACGAGCAGTACTTC. It is translated as CATMDSISYEQYF.

The chain links TRBV19 to TRBJ1-1, with D possibly matching TRBD1 (5 bases). Germline CDR1 reads LNHDA; CDR2 reads SQIVND (reference sequence). This CDR3 region has 14 residues. Trimming removed 3 bases at V and 8 bases at J, with 16 bases between. CDR3 region: CASSISWTGLEAFF. In nucleotides, the CDR3 is TGTGCCAGTAGTATCAGCTGGACGGGACTCGAAGCTTTCTTT.

This clone turned up a few times. This chain connects TRBV29-1 to TRBJ2-7; a weak D match, TRBD2 (6 bases). Trimming cost V 2 bases and J 2 bases, with 13 bases left between them. The CDR3 contains 14 residues. Germline CDR1 SQVTM, CDR2 ANQGSEA. The CDR3 bases are TGCAGCGTTGAAACTAGCAGAGGGACCTACGAGCAGTACTTC. Amino acid sequence: CSVETSRGTYEQYF.

The rearrangement uses TRBV7-9 and TRBJ2-1, with 11 bases aligning to TRBD1. The ends lost 5 bases at V and 0 bases at J; junction bases unmatched: 3. CDR3 length equals 16 residues. Germline V gene sequence: CDR1 SEHNR, CDR2 FQNEAQ (reference sequence). The CDR3, as DNA: TGTGCCAGCAGCCCCGGGACAGGGGGCTCCTACAATGAGCAGTTCTTC. Its protein is CASSPGTGGSYNEQFF.

The sample holds a few counts of this clone. The V call is TRBV10-3, the J call TRBJ2-3, with TRBD2 matching 9 bases. Germline V gives CDR1 ENHRY, CDR2 SYGVKD. CDR3 length: 15 amino acids. Germline trimming cut 7 bases from V and 0 bases from J; bases unmatched to any gene: 5. CDR3 sequence reads: CAIKGSGSSTDTQYF. In DNA, the CDR3 is TGTGCCATCAAGGGTAGCGGGAGTAGCACAGATACGCAGTATTTT.

The gene calls are TRBV29-1 and TRBJ1-3; the D is unclear. Germline V lookup: CDR1 SQVTM, CDR2 ANQGSEA. The CDR3 spans 14 residues. The V end was cut by 4 bases, the J end by 0 bases, with 10 bases between. This CDR3 is CSVGHLDSGNTIYF. In nucleotides, the CDR3 is TGCAGCGTTGGGCATCTTGACTCTGGAAACACCATATATTTT.

The chain has TRBV24-1 and TRBJ2-1, with 7 bases aligning to TRBD2. Germline CDR1 and CDR2: KGHDR and SFDVKD. The V and J ends lost 6 bases and 7 bases, in that order; junction bases with no gene match: 14. The CDR3 loop spans 16 amino acids. The CDR3 sequence: CATSPLGTGGLNEQFF. CDR3 DNA: TGTGCCACCAGTCCCTTGGGTACGGGAGGTCTGAATGAGCAGTTCTTC.

DNA for the CDR3: TGTGCCAGCAGCACCGGACAGGGAGGACAGCCCCAGCATTTT. The encoded protein is CASSTGQGGQPQHF. The rearrangement links TRBV5-6 to TRBJ1-5, with TRBD1 matching 8 bases. There are 14 residues in the CDR3. V shed 4 bases, J shed 7 bases, and the junction held 7 bases outside the gene matches. The germline V gene has CDR1 SGHDT and CDR2 YYEEEE.

This chain joins TRBV29-1 and TRBJ1-1, with a weak D call TRBD1 (5 bases). Trimming removed 6 bases at V and 8 bases at J, with 10 bases between. Germline CDR1 is SQVTM and CDR2 is ANQGSEA. This CDR3 region has 10 residues. For the CDR3, the DNA is TGCAGCGTGGGGACTGGAGAAGCTTTCTTT. It translates to CSVGTGEAFF.

The rearrangement links TRBV6-5 to TRBJ1-1, with TRBD1 identical over 7 bases. The trim removed 4 bases at V and 2 bases at J, leaving 4 bases unmatched. This CDR3 has 14 residues. CDR1 is MNHEY and CDR2 is SVGAGI in the germline V gene. DNA of the CDR3: TGTGCCAGCAGTTGGACAGGAGGCAACACTGAAGCTTTCTTT. Its translation is CASSWTGGNTEAFF.

The chain links TRBV12-3 or TRBV12-4 to TRBJ2-4, with 7 positions matching TRBD2. With V trimmed by 1 base and J by 9 bases, 3 bases remained unmatched. This CDR3 is built from 13 residues. CDR3 bases: TGTGCCAGCAGTTTAGTAACGGGGGGCATTCAGTACTTC. This gives the protein CASSLVTGGIQYF.

The chain has TRBV6-5 and TRBJ2-2; TRBD1 agrees at 11 bases. The CDR3 is 16 residues long. From germline, CDR1 is MNHEY and CDR2 SVGAGI. V trimming: 4 bases; J trimming: 4 bases; junction bases outside the gene matches: 5. CDR3 region: CASSSGQGARTGELFF. CDR3 bases: TGTGCCAGCAGTTCTGGACAGGGGGCCCGCACCGGGGAGCTGTTTTTT.

This chain uses TRBV6-2 or TRBV6-3 with TRBJ2-1; D is possibly TRBD2 (5 bases). CDR1 is MNHEY and CDR2 is SVGEGT in the germline V gene. CDR3 size: 19 residues. V was trimmed by 0 bases and J by 0 bases, leaving 18 bases between them. CDR3 amino acids: CASSYSSLWEKSSYNEQFF. The CDR3 nucleotides are TGTGCCAGCAGTTACTCTAGCCTCTGGGAGAAGAGCTCCTACAATGAGCAGTTCTTC.

The chain is built from TRBV7-8 and TRBJ1-4; 8 nucleotides align to TRBD1. V dropped 5 bases and J dropped 8; count of bases not matched to a gene: 7. The germline gives CDR1 SGHVS, CDR2 FQNEAQ. The CDR3 has 14 residues. The CDR3 DNA reads TGTGCCAGCAGCCGAGGACAGGGAAAGGAAAAACTGTTTTTT. Amino acid sequence: CASSRGQGKEKLFF.

The rearrangement uses TRBV7-9 and TRBJ2-5; 7 bases are shared with TRBD2. The CDR3 has 14 amino acids. Germline V gene lookup returns CDR1 SEHNR and CDR2 FQNEAQ (reference sequence). The V and J ends lost 5 bases and 5 bases, in that order; junction bases with no gene match: 8. The CDR3 region is CASSLLAEVETQYF. CDR3 bases: TGTGCCAGCAGCCTTCTAGCGGAGGTGGAGACCCAGTACTTC.